A selection of T cell receptor beta chains follows, all from one sample in a study of glioma-infiltrating T cells after dendritic cell vaccination. This table comes from immunoSEQ multiplex PCR, and its TCRdb copy is limited to in-frame clones, with some not included. Among about 64,000 clones listed, around four fifths were seen once. The sequencing used blood, collected before dendritic cell vaccination. All receptors come from a human donor with glioblastoma. Both conserved end residues are part of each CDR3. A D gene is named only where the DNA matches it firmly. Expanded clones are given a class, and other clones once, few, many or no size at all.

>TRBV6-1|TRBJ1-6|.|TRBD1
TGTGCCAGCAGTGAATGGGACAGGGGAGGAAATTCACCCCTCCACTTT
CASSEWDRGGNSPLHF
>TRBV6-6|TRBJ1-3|.|TRBD1
TGTGCCACCAAAACAGGGGCTGGAAACACCATATATTTT
CATKTGAGNTIYF
>TRBV10-1|TRBJ2-7|.|TRBD1
TGCGCCAGCAGTGGTGGCTGGGACAGCTCCTACGAGCAGTACTTC
CASSGGWDSSYEQYF
>TRBV19|TRBJ2-2|.|.
TGTGCCAGTACCCTGGAGTGGAACACCGGGGAGCTGTTTTTT
CASTLEWNTGELFF
>TRBV19|TRBJ2-1|.|.
TGTGCCAGTACCACGATATCAAGGGGGGGCGGGAACAATGAGCAGTTCTTC
CASTTISRGGGNNEQFF
>TRBV5-1|TRBJ1-1|.|.
TGCGCCAGCAGCTCCGACAGGCTCAACACTGAAGCTTTCTTT
CASSSDRLNTEAFF
>TRBV11-2|TRBJ2-2|.|.
TGTGCCAGCAGTCGGGACATTACCGGGGAGCTGTTTTTT
CASSRDITGELFF
>TRBV5-6|TRBJ2-3|.|TRBD2
TGTGCCAGCAGCTTGGGGCGGGGGAGCACAGATACGCAGTATTTT
CASSLGRGSTDTQYF
>TRBV6-5|TRBJ2-2|.|.
TGTGCCAGCACCACAGGGAAAATGGGCACCGGGGAGCTGTTTTTT
CASTTGKMGTGELFF
>TRBV7-8|TRBJ2-2|.|.
TGTGCCAGCAGCGACCGGACAGAATACACCGGGGAGCTGTTTTTT
CASSDRTEYTGELFF
>TRBV28|TRBJ1-2|.|.
TGTGCCAGCAGCAGACAGAAAGCTAACTATGGCTACACCTTC
CASSRQKANYGYTF
>TRBV10-3|TRBJ2-7|.|TRBD1
TGTGCCATCAGTGAGTCGGGGGACAGGTTCCGGGACGAGCAGTACTTC
CAISESGDRFRDEQYF
>TRBV11-3|TRBJ2-3|.|.
TGTGCCAGCAGCTTACGTAGAGCCAAAGTATACACAGATACGCAGTATTTT
CASSLRRAKVYTDTQYF
>TRBV19|TRBJ2-1|.|TRBD2
TGTGCCAGTAGTATGGTGGGGGGACTATACAATGAGCAGTTCTTC
CASSMVGGLYNEQFF
>TRBV6-1|TRBJ2-7|.|.
TGTGCCAGCAGTGAAAGGCCAGGGCTTTCCGGCGAGCAGTACTTC
CASSERPGLSGEQYF
>TRBV5-4|TRBJ1-4|.|TRBD1
TGTGCCAGCAGCCAACAGGGGCCAAATGAAAAACTGTTTTTT
CASSQQGPNEKLFF
>TRBV19|TRBJ2-6|once|TRBD1
TGTGCCAGTAGGCCCGGGACAGGGGGTGCTGGGGCCAACGTCCTGACTTTC
CASRPGTGGAGANVLTF
>TRBV27|TRBJ2-7|.|TRBD2
TGTGCCAGCAGTTTATACGCGGGGGGGCCGGGCGAGCAGTACTTC
CASSLYAGGPGEQYF
>TRBV6-1|TRBJ1-4|few|TRBD1
TGTGCCTCCTACCGGACAGGTTTTAATGAAAAACTGTTTTTT
CASYRTGFNEKLFF
>TRBV6-1|TRBJ2-7|.|TRBD2
TGTGCCAACTCCCTAGCGGGGGGATACGAGCAGTACTTC
CANSLAGGYEQYF
>TRBV2|TRBJ1-1|.|TRBD1
TGTGCCAGCAGTGTTCGTCAGGGGGCTTTGGGTGAAGCTTTCTTT
CASSVRQGALGEAFF
>TRBV28|TRBJ1-5|.|.
TGTGCCAGCAGCCCCTATGGAGGAGAGGGGCCCCAGCATTTT
CASSPYGGEGPQHF
>TRBV18|TRBJ2-7|once|.
TGTGCCAGCTCACTTTCAGTCACCTACGAGCAGTACTTC
CASSLSVTYEQYF
>TRBV28|TRBJ1-5|.|.
TGTGCCAGCAGTCCCACCCCCTGGGGAGGGGCCCAGCATTTT
CASSPTPWGGAQHF
>TRBV6-1|TRBJ2-7|.|.
TGTGCCAGCAGTGAGGAACGACCAGGTACCTACGAGCAGTACTTC
CASSEERPGTYEQYF
>TRBV18|TRBJ2-7|.|TRBD1
TGTGCCAGCTCACCACCAGGACAGGGGAGATACGAGCAGTACTTC
CASSPPGQGRYEQYF
>TRBV14|TRBJ2-3|.|TRBD2
TGTGCCAGCAGCCAAGGTGTTCGACTAGCGGCTAGCACAGATACGCAGTATTTT
CASSQGVRLAASTDTQYF
>TRBV5-1|TRBJ2-5|.|TRBD1
TGCGCCAGCAGCTTTGGGACAGGTGGGACCCAGTACTTC
CASSFGTGGTQYF
>TRBV5-1|TRBJ2-1|.|.
TGCGCCAGCAGCTTGCCCAGGGAGCCTGGGGGGGAGCAGTTCTTC
CASSLPREPGGEQFF
>TRBV11-3|TRBJ2-1|.|.
TGTGCCAGCAGCTTAGGCGGTGAGCAGTTCTTC
CASSLGGEQFF
>TRBV4-2|TRBJ1-5|few|TRBD1
TGTGCCAGCAGCCAAGATCACAGGGGGCGCAATCAGCCCCAGCATTTT
CASSQDHRGRNQPQHF
>TRBV2|TRBJ1-1|.|.
TGTGCCAGCAGTGAACAGGGAAGAGGCACTGAAGCTTTCTTT
CASSEQGRGTEAFF
>TRBV27|TRBJ2-3|.|TRBD2
TGTGCCAGCAGTTTAAAGAGCGGGGGAAGCACAGATACGCAGTATTTT
CASSLKSGGSTDTQYF
>TRBV2|TRBJ1-2|.|.
TGTGCCAGCAGTGAAGAACGGTATGGCTACACCTTC
CASSEERYGYTF
>TRBV28|TRBJ2-5|.|TRBD1
TGTGCCAGCAGGAACAGGGGGGTACAAGAGACCCAGTACTTC
CASRNRGVQETQYF
>TRBV11-2|TRBJ1-6|.|.
TGTGCCAGCAGCTTAGCAGGGAATTCACCCCTCCACTTT
CASSLAGNSPLHF
>TRBV28|TRBJ2-7|.|.
TGTGCCAGCAGCATCGCGGTTCGCGGCTACGAGCAGTACTTC
CASSIAVRGYEQYF
>TRBV5-6|TRBJ1-1|once|.
TGTGCCAGCAGCTTAGAGGGCAGTCGAGCTTTCTTT
CASSLEGSRAFF
>TRBV25-1|TRBJ2-2|.|.
TGTGCCAGCAGTGCTAGGGGTGTCTCCGGGGAGCTGTTTTTT
CASSARGVSGELFF
>TRBV6-6|TRBJ1-1|.|.
TGTGCCAGCAGTTACTCGACTCTTCAGGGGGAAGCTTTCTTT
CASSYSTLQGEAFF
>TRBV7-2|TRBJ2-5|.|TRBD2
TGTGCCAGCAGCTTAGGACTAGCGGGGGGGCAGGGGGAGACCCAGTACTTC
CASSLGLAGGQGETQYF
>TRBV28|TRBJ2-5|.|.
TGTGCCAGCAGCCCACTACGGGGTTTCCAAGAGACCCAGTACTTC
CASSPLRGFQETQYF
>TRBV5-3|TRBJ1-6|once|TRBD1
TGTGCCATCTCCTTGACAGGGACAGGGGATCCACCCCTCCACTTT
CAISLTGTGDPPLHF